This T cell receptor (beta chain) was observed in a study of cytomegalovirus exposure and HLA in healthy donors. Primers included in the PCR were 60 Vbeta and 13 Jbeta primers. The table came from immunoSEQ multiplex PCR; TCRdb's copy has only in-frame clones and leaves some out. The table shows approximately 110,000 clones, with about 84% occurring only once. Germline CDR1 MNHNS, CDR2 SASEGT. The CDR3 extends over 14 amino acids. Losses at the gene ends were 8 bases for V and 2 bases for J; bases not matched to a gene: 8. The specimen was PBMCs. The chain has TRBV6-1 and TRBJ1-2, with 7 positions matching TRBD1. This sequence originates from a man between 40 and 49 years old in good health and CMV-seronegative. CDR3 sequence: CASEPRQGNYGYTF. The CDR3 DNA follows: TGTGCCAGCGAACCGCGACAGGGAAACTATGGCTACACCTTC.